This TCR beta chain appears in the sequencing data of a study of T cells in Graves' hyperthyroidism and ophthalmopathy. Overall study context: Blood was drawn when the patient was first diagnosed and still untreated.

RNA transcripts were the template for amplifying TCR beta CDR3 regions. Using the HTBI primer set, a first-round RT-PCR was run on the TCR CDR3. TCRdb independently ran MiXCR on the multiplex PCR reads; one entry per CDR3 protein. The repertoire holds about 410,000 distinct CDR3 sequences, about 15% seen once, with less than 20% in the top ten. Study findings and constraints: The model foresaw ophthalmopathy a median about 6.1 months prior to onset.

CDR1 is MNHEY, CDR2 SVGEGT, per germline. The CDR3 is 16 residues long. Trimming shortened V by 1 base and J by 5 bases, and 16 bases separated the two germline ends. At least ten counts were recorded for this clonotype. What it recognizes is unknown. This receptor was obtained from a woman aged 25 to 39 with Graves' ophthalmopathy. The chain joins TRBV6-2 or TRBV6-3 to TRBJ2-3; D is unclear. Specimen: blood. CDR3 residues: CASSYFVSKGGDTQYF. In DNA, the CDR3 is TGTGCCAGCAGTTACTTTGTATCGAAAGGTGGAGATACGCAGTATTTT.